Below are 21 T cell receptor beta chains sequenced from a single sample in a study of T-cell reconstitution after alpha-beta-depleted transplantation in children. A TCRbeta library incorporating unique molecular identifiers was prepared. MiXCR, run by TCRdb on the PCR reads, gives a single entry per CDR3 protein. The sample yields some 640,000 distinct CDR3 sequences, 16% seen once. Sequences were derived from PBMCs from the stem cell graft donor, sampled from the stem cell graft. Receptors originate from a human donor who donated a stem cell graft to a child with acute myeloid leukemia.

This chain uses TRBV7-8 with TRBJ2-5; D not resolved. The germline gives CDR1 SGHVS, CDR2 FQNEAQ. V dropped 5 bases and J dropped 1 base, with 8 bases sitting between them. The length of the CDR3 is 13 residues. The CDR3 DNA reads TGTGCCAGCAGCATCGGGCCCCAAGAGACCCAGTACTTC. It specifies CASSIGPQETQYF.

The CDR3: CASSTIGGQETQYF. The CDR3 bases are TGTGCCAGCAGCACCATCGGGGGCCAAGAGACCCAGTACTTC. This rearrangement joins TRBV12-3 or TRBV12-4 to TRBJ2-5; D might be TRBD2 (6 bases). Between the trimmed V and J ends, which lost 6 bases and 1 base, there was a span of 12 bases. This CDR3 is 14 amino acids long.

The table lists this clonotype with many counts. The chain employs TRBV6-5 and TRBJ2-5; 7 nucleotides align to TRBD1. The CDR3 is 15 amino acids. Trimming cost V 4 bases and J 4 bases; bases outside gene matches: 9. Germline V gene data show CDR1 as MNHEY and CDR2 as SVGAGI. The CDR3 DNA sequence: TGTGCCAGCAGTTCCCACAGGGGAACGGGAGAGACCCAGTACTTC. Translation gives CASSSHRGTGETQYF.

This clonotype was found a few times. The V call is TRBV7-2, the J call TRBJ2-1; D may be TRBD1 (5 bases). Germline V gene lookup returns CDR1 SGHTA and CDR2 FQGNSA. This CDR3 comprises 16 residues. V lost 2 bases and J lost 8, with 19 bases in between. The chain's CDR3 is CASSLSGRQGVDEQFF. In DNA, the CDR3 is TGTGCCAGCAGCTTATCTGGGCGGCAGGGTGTAGATGAGCAGTTCTTC.

This clonotype was recorded at least ten times. This chain links TRBV20-1 with TRBJ2-2, with a tentative D call TRBD1 (5 bases). Trimming stripped 3 bases from V and 7 bases from J, with 12 bases between. The CDR3 contains 13 residues. Germline lookup yields CDR1 DFQATT and CDR2 SNEGSKA (reference sequence). The CDR3 reads CSARSRGYGELFF. CDR3 in DNA: TGCAGTGCTAGGTCTAGGGGATACGGGGAGCTGTTTTTT.

This clonotype was seen repeatedly, ten times or more. The chain is built from TRBV12-3 or TRBV12-4 and TRBJ2-1; D remains ambiguous. The V end was cut by 6 bases, the J end by 7 bases, with 7 bases between. The CDR3 has 11 amino acids. CDR3 region: CASRARNEQFF. CDR3 DNA: TGTGCCAGCAGAGCAAGAAATGAGCAGTTCTTC.

This clonotype has ten or more counts. V gene TRBV5-1 combines with J gene TRBJ2-2; TRBD1 agrees at 7 bases. Germline values: CDR1 SGHRS, CDR2 YFSETQ. CDR3 length: 15 amino acids. The ends lost 2 bases at V and 4 bases at J; junction bases unmatched: 5. The DNA of the CDR3 is TGCGCCAGCAGCTTCGACAGGGCGGGCACCGGGGAGCTGTTTTTT. Protein: CASSFDRAGTGELFF. The complete variable domain, with remaining parts taken from reference TRBV5-1 and TRBJ2-2, reads KAGVTQTPRYLIKTRGQQVTLSCSPISGHRSVSWYQQTPGQGLQFLFEYFSETQRNKGNFPGRFSGRQFSNSRSEMNVSTLELGDSALYLCASSFDRAGTGELFFGEGSRLTVL.

The rearrangement joins TRBV11-2 to TRBJ2-7; D might be TRBD1 or TRBD2, each matching 5 bases. The CDR3 is made up of 16 amino acids. Germline CDR1 is SGHAT and CDR2 is FQNNGV. V was pared by 5 bases and J by 0 bases, with 17 bases between. The CDR3 loop reads CASSRTGTLNSYEQYF. CDR3 in DNA: TGTGCCAGCAGCCGAACGGGGACCTTAAACTCCTACGAGCAGTACTTC.

With respect to this clonotype: A much bigger clone sits one base away, suggesting this may be a read error. The rearrangement joins TRBV7-2 to TRBJ2-1; D ambiguous. The CDR3 has 13 amino acids. CDR1 SGHTA and CDR2 FQGNSA come from the germline V gene. The CDR3 DNA sequence: TGTGCCAGCAGCCATGGTGGCTACAATGCGCAGTTCTTC. This translates into CASSHGGYNAQFF.

This clonotype has only a few counts. The rearrangement joins TRBV25-1 to TRBJ2-7, with D tentatively TRBD2 (5 bases). This CDR3 contains 11 residues. Germline V CDR1 and CDR2: MGHDK, SYGVNS. Trimming shortened V by 9 bases and J by 4 bases, and 10 bases separated the two germline ends. In nucleotides, the CDR3 is TGTGCCAGTTTGGGAGTGTACGAGCAGTACTTC. Amino acid sequence: CASLGVYEQYF.

Many counts were recorded for this clonotype. The rearrangement uses TRBV18 and TRBJ2-5; D may correspond to TRBD1 or TRBD2 (5 bases each). Trimming left V 4 bases short and J 4 bases short, with 10 bases between. CDR1 is KGHSH and CDR2 is LQKENI in the germline V gene. This CDR3 has 13 amino acids. CDR3 protein: CASSRDGGETQYF. CDR3 sequence (DNA): TGTGCCAGCTCACGGGACGGTGGAGAGACCCAGTACTTC. Full variable domain (remainder filled in from reference TRBV18 and TRBJ2-5): NAGVMQNPRHLVRRRGQEARLRCSPMKGHSHVYWYRQLPEEGLKFMVYLQKENIIDESGMPKERFSAEFPKEGPSILRIQQVVRGDSAAYFCASSRDGGETQYFGPGTRLLVL.

This clonotype was picked up many times. This rearrangement joins TRBV20-1 to TRBJ1-6, with D unresolved. V shed 2 bases and J shed 7 bases, with 12 bases lying between them. The CDR3 contains 14 residues. CDR1 is DFQATT, CDR2 SNEGSKA, per germline (reference sequence). The CDR3: CSARLTVFNSPLHF. The CDR3 DNA reads TGCAGTGCTAGACTAACAGTATTCAATTCACCCCTCCACTTT.

V and J are TRBV5-1 and TRBJ1-2; 7 nucleotides agree with TRBD1. Germline loops: CDR1 SGHRS, CDR2 YFSETQ. The CDR3 spans 15 residues. Losses at the gene ends were 3 bases for V and 2 bases for J; bases not matched to a gene: 7. CDR3 protein: CASSSPGTDNYGYTF. The DNA of the CDR3 is TGCGCCAGCAGCTCGCCCGGGACAGACAACTATGGCTACACCTTC.

This clonotype has at least ten counts. The V and J genes are TRBV20-1 and TRBJ1-1; the D is unclear. Germline V lookup: CDR1 DFQATT, CDR2 SNEGSKA (reference sequence). Deletions cut 0 bases from V and 3 bases from J, with 17 bases between. CDR3 size: 16 residues. CDR3 sequence: CSARDPTGKRHTEAFF. DNA of the CDR3: TGCAGTGCTAGAGACCCAACGGGGAAAAGACACACTGAAGCTTTCTTT.

Of note for this clonotype: This may be a read error, as it is one base from a much larger clone. The V gene is TRBV27, the J gene TRBJ1-2, with D possibly being TRBD1 (5 bases). Germline assignment: CDR1 MNHEY and CDR2 SMNVEV (reference sequence). With 0 bases removed from V and 4 bases from J, the gap between germline ends came to 12 bases. This CDR3 contains 15 residues. The CDR3 DNA is TGTGCCAGCAGTTTATCGTCCGACAGAGCCTATGGCTACACCTTC. As protein: CASSLSSDRAYGYTF.

Only a few counts were recorded for this clonotype. V is TRBV5-6 and J is TRBJ1-1, with a tentative D call TRBD1 (6 bases). The CDR3 consists of 18 residues. Trimming shortened V by 0 bases and J by 3 bases, and 21 bases separated the two germline ends. CDR1 is SGHDT, CDR2 YYEEEE, per germline. The CDR3 DNA follows: TGTGCCAGCAGCTTGGAGGGGGGGCCCTCCGAAGGTGACACTGAAGCTTTCTTT. Amino acids: CASSLEGGPSEGDTEAFF.

The rearrangement links TRBV6-2 or TRBV6-3 to TRBJ2-6; tentatively, D is TRBD2 (6 bases). The CDR3 is 21 residues long. Germline V gene sequence: CDR1 MNHEY, CDR2 SVGEGT. V was pared by 5 bases and J by 1 base, with 27 bases between. The CDR3 DNA sequence: TGTGCCAGCAGTACTAGTCGGGGGTGGGAGCCCCTTATATCTGGGGCCAACGTCCTGACTTTC. Amino acid sequence: CASSTSRGWEPLISGANVLTF.

Notes on this clonotype: A much larger clone differs from this one at a single base, so this may be a read error. The chain combines TRBV5-6 with TRBJ1-3; D may be TRBD1 (6 bases). The germline gives CDR1 SGHDT, CDR2 YYEEEE. The CDR3 covers 15 residues. V shed 5 bases and J shed 2 bases, with 14 bases lying between them. The CDR3 coding sequence is TGTGCCAGCAGGGGAACAGGGTACCCTGGAAACACCATATATTTT. This gives the protein CASRGTGYPGNTIYF.

In the case of this clonotype: The junction departs from germline at one end; a sequencing error may be responsible. The chain has TRBV6-5 and TRBJ2-6, with D perhaps assigned TRBD1 or TRBD2 (5 bases each). Germline CDR1 MNHEY, CDR2 SVGAGI. This CDR3 is 15 amino acids long. The CDR3 loop is CASSYTGSGADVLTF. The CDR3 bases are TGTGCCAGCAGTTATACGGGGTCTGGGGCCGACGTCCTGACTTTC.

This clonotype was seen a handful of times. V and J are TRBV5-1 and TRBJ2-1; a possible D gene is TRBD2 (5 bases). Germline values: CDR1 SGHRS, CDR2 YFSETQ. Trimming stripped 4 bases from V and 2 bases from J, with 13 bases between. CDR3 length equals 15 residues. CDR3 in amino acids: CASSPTGTPYNEQFF. The CDR3 bases are TGCGCCAGCAGCCCAACGGGAACCCCCTACAATGAGCAGTTCTTC.

In its sample, this clonotype was seen a few times. Here the CDR3 DNA reads TGTGCCAGCAGCTTGATCTCAGGGGCCGTCTATGGCTACACCTTC. Its translation is CASSLISGAVYGYTF. The gene calls are TRBV5-6 and TRBJ1-2, with a tentative D call TRBD1 (6 bases). V lost 1 base, J lost 4 bases, and 14 bases lay in between. This CDR3 has 15 amino acids. Germline-derived CDR1 and CDR2 are SGHDT and YYEEEE. The variable domain in full, completed from reference TRBV5-6 and TRBJ1-2, reads DAGVTQSPTHLIKTRGQQVTLRCSPKSGHDTVSWYQQALGQGPQFIFQYYEEEERQRGNFPDRFSGHQFPNYSSELNVNALLLGDSALYLCASSLISGAVYGYTFGSGTRLTVV.